This T cell receptor (beta chain) was observed in a study of T cell responses to AZD1222 COVID-19 vaccine. Produced via immunoSEQ multiplex PCR; TCRdb's table is partial and in-frame only. The sample has roughly 150,000 clones, 90% to 95% seen once. The study's findings and limits: Researchers took repertoire samples only after the peak T cell response had come. There were vaccine-associated CD4 TCRs across spike, dominant at 160-218 and 743-854. Most donors were white British and more were female, and clonal diversity was possibly underestimated.

CDR1 is SEHNR, CDR2 FQNEAQ, per germline (reference sequence). The CDR3 spans 17 residues. With 4 bases clipped from V and 2 bases from J, the junction kept 7 bases outside the gene matches. A word on this clone: Its cognate antigen is unknown.

The chain links TRBV7-9 to TRBJ2-1, with TRBD2 matching 11 bases. Material: peripheral blood, obtained 28 days after the second AZD1222 dose. The receptor's source is an adult who received the AZD1222 COVID-19 vaccine. This CDR3 is CASSSEPGLAAYNEQFF. CDR3 nucleotide sequence: TGTGCCAGCAGCTCCGAACCGGGACTAGCGGCCTACAATGAGCAGTTCTTC.